The sample holds many counts of the clone carrying this T cell receptor beta chain. Its antigen is not known. These data come from a study of neurological immune-mediated disorders. J lost 8 bases, V lost 3 bases, and 9 bases had no gene match. Germline V gene sequence: CDR1 MNHNS, CDR2 SASEGT. The CDR3 covers 15 residues. Findings of the study overall: Multiple sclerosis patients had less TCR clonal expansion than even healthy controls, unlike HTLV-1-associated myelopathy.

The cDNA was generated by 5'RACE with 10-nucleotide random UMIs. TCRdb reanalysed the 5' RACE reads using MiXCR and keeps one entry per CDR3 protein. Among 50,000 to 80,000 distinct CDR3 sequences, 3.5% to 5% were seen once, and the ten largest hold 6.5% to 7.5%. The sequence derives from a man aged 25 to 40 with multiple sclerosis. Sequenced input: PBMCs. The chain has TRBV6-1 and TRBJ1-4, with 7 bases matching TRBD1. The CDR3 region has the DNA TGTGCCAGCAGTGAGCCGCGCGACAGGGAAGAAAAACTGTTTTTT. This sequence encodes CASSEPRDREEKLFF.